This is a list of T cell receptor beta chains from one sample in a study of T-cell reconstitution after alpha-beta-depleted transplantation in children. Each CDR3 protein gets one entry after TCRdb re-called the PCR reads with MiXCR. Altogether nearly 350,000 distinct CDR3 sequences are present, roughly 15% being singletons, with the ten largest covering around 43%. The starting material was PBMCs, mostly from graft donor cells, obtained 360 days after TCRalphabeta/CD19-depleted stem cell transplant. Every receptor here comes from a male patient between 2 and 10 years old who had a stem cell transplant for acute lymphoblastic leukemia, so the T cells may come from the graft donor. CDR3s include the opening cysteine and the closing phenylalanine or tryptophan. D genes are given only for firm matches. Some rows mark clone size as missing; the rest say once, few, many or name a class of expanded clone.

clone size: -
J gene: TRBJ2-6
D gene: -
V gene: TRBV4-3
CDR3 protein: CASSHGNRGANVLTF
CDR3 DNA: TGCGCCAGCAGCCATGGTAACAGGGGGGCCAACGTCCTGACTTTC

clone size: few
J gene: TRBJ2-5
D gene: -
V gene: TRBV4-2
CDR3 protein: CASSQDRRGIGETQYF
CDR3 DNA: TGTGCCAGCAGCCAAGATCGTAGGGGAATTGGAGAGACCCAGTACTTC

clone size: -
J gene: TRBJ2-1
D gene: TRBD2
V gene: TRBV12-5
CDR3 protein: CASGFQGTSRASSSYNEQFF
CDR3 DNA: TGTGCTAGTGGTTTCCAGGGGACTAGCAGGGCCTCGAGCTCCTACAATGAGCAGTTCTTC

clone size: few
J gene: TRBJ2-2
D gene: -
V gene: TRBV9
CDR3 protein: CASSGVLTGTGELFF
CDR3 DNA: TGTGCCAGCAGCGGAGTATTGACTGGCACCGGGGAGCTGTTTTTT

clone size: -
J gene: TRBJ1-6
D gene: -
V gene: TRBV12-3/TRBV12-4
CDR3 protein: CASSLRRPNSPLHF
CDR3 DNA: TGTGCCAGCAGCCTCAGGAGACCGAATTCACCCCTCCACTTT

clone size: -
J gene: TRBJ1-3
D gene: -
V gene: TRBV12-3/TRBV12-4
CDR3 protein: CASSHEVTEFSGNTIYF
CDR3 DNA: TGTGCCAGCAGCCACGAGGTTACAGAGTTCTCTGGAAACACCATATATTTT

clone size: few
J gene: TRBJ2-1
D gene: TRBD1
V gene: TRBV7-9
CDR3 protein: CASRGYGTGAVNEQFF
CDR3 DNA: TGTGCCAGCAGAGGATACGGGACAGGGGCGGTAAATGAGCAGTTCTTC

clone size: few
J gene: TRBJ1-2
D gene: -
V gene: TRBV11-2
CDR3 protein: CASSFRANYGYTF
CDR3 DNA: TGTGCCAGCAGTTTCAGAGCTAACTATGGCTACACCTTC

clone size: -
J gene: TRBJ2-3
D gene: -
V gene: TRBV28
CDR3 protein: CASSASRRGPAFWQYF
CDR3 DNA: TGTGCCAGCAGCGCTAGCCGGAGGGGGCCGGCTTTCTGGCAGTATTTT

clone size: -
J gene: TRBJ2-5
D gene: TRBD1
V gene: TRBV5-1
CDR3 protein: CASSWGQGYETQYF
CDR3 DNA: TGCGCCAGCAGTTGGGGACAGGGGTATGAGACCCAGTACTTC

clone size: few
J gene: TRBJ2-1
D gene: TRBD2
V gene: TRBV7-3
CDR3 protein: CASSPSRDLAGSYNEQFF
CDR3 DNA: TGTGCCAGCAGCCCTAGCAGAGATCTAGCGGGCTCCTACAATGAGCAGTTCTTC

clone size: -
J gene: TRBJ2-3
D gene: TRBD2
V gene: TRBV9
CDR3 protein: CASSRQGLAGGTDTQYF
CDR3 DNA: TGTGCCAGCAGCAGGCAGGGACTAGCGGGAGGCACAGATACGCAGTATTTT

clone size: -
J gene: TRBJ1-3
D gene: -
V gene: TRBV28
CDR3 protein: CASSRMWGAFSGNTIYF
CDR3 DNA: TGTGCCAGCAGTCGCATGTGGGGGGCCTTCTCTGGAAACACCATATATTTT

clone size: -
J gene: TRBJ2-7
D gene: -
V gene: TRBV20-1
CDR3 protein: CSATLRGYEQYF
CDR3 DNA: TGCAGTGCAACCCTGCGAGGTTACGAGCAGTACTTC

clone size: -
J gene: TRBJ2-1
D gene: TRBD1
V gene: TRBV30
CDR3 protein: CAWSRGQSYNEQFF
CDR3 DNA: TGTGCCTGGAGCAGGGGACAGTCCTACAATGAGCAGTTCTTC

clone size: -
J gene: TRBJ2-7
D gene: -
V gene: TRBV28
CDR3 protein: CASTLTGPAYEQYF
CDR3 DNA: TGTGCCAGCACCCTGACAGGCCCAGCCTACGAGCAGTACTTC

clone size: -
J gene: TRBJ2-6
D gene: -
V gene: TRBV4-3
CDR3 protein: CASSQAPVHSGANVLTF
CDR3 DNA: TGCGCCAGCAGCCAAGCTCCGGTCCACTCTGGGGCCAACGTCCTGACTTTC

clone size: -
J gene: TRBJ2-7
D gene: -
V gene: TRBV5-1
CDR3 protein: CASSLGAASNEQYF
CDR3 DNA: TGCGCCAGCAGCTTGGGGGCGGCTTCTAACGAGCAGTACTTC

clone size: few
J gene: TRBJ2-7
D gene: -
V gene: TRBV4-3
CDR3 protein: CASSQDSLTRAHYEQYF
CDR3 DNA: TGCGCCAGCAGCCAAGATAGTTTGACCCGAGCTCACTACGAGCAGTACTTC

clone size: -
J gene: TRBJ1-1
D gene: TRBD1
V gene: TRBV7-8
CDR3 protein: CASRTGFQDTEAFF
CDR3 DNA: TGTGCCAGCAGGACAGGGTTTCAGGACACTGAAGCTTTCTTT

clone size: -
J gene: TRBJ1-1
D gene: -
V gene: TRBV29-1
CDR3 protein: CSVAAGNTEAFF
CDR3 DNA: TGCAGCGTTGCGGCAGGGAACACTGAAGCTTTCTTT